This T cell receptor beta chain was recovered during a study of blood T cell repertoires in COVID-19. The germline CDR1 and CDR2 sequences are MDHEN and SYDVKM. Trimming cost V 7 bases and J 3 bases; bases outside gene matches: 0. CDR3 length: 12 residues. Repertoires were generated with immunoSEQ multiplex PCR, while TCRdb's copy carries only in-frame clones and drops some. The sample gives about 74,000 clones, around three quarters of which show up once; around 15% is in the top ten. The sequence derives from a human donor in a cohort sampled during active COVID-19. The sample consisted of peripheral blood. The chain couples TRBV28 to TRBJ1-5; 7 positions agree with TRBD1. CDR3 protein: CASKGANQPQHF. In DNA form, the CDR3 reads TGTGCCAGCAAGGGGGCCAATCAGCCCCAGCATTTT.